This T cell receptor beta chain comes out of a study of beta chain features in type 1 diabetes. Study-wide background: Comparable age, gender and cell yields were observed in patients relative to healthy donors. Analysis included about 100 million sorted cells drawn from all samples.

V was pared by 0 bases and J by 3 bases, with 15 bases between. The CDR3 sequence is 16 residues long. The germline CDR1 and CDR2 sequences are SGHRS and YFSETQ. Each donor gave one heparinised blood draw averaging roughly 120 mL. Expressed TCRB transcripts got sequenced, as all isolated RNA was reverse transcribed. The repertoire was sequenced with immunoSEQ multiplex PCR; TCRdb's copy has only in-frame clones and lacks some. This sample yields tens of thousands of clones, of which around three fifths are seen a single time; 2% to 2.5% belongs to the top ten. The sample consisted of Tregs from blood. The V gene is TRBV5-1, the J gene TRBJ1-1, with a tentative D call TRBD1 (6 bases). The clonotype comes from a woman younger than 30 in good health. CDR3 loop: CASSLGQGLKDTEAFF. CDR3 DNA sequence: TGCGCCAGCAGCTTGGGTCAGGGGCTAAAGGACACTGAAGCTTTCTTT.